The next 16 T cell receptor beta chains were all read from a single sample in a study of T cells in Graves' hyperthyroidism and ophthalmopathy. What was amplified from RNA transcripts were TCR beta CDR3 regions. HTBI primers were the set used in a first-round RT-PCR of the TCR CDR3. In TCRdb, the multiplex PCR reads were re-called with MiXCR into one record per CDR3 protein. This sample has some 510,000 distinct CDR3 sequences, with about 20% found just once. The sample comprised blood. The receptor source for this set is a man aged 18-30 years with Graves' hyperthyroidism.

This clonotype was detected ten times or more. This chain connects TRBV24-1 to TRBJ2-5, with 7 bases lining up with TRBD1. This CDR3 region has 14 residues. Germline V gives CDR1 KGHDR, CDR2 SFDVKD. Unmatched junction bases numbered 4, after V lost 5 bases and J lost 2 bases. CDR3 protein: CATSADRAQETQYF. CDR3 coding DNA: TGTGCCACCAGTGCCGACAGGGCACAAGAGACCCAGTACTTC.

This clonotype was counted ten times or more. The chain carries TRBV27 and TRBJ2-5, with D perhaps TRBD1 or TRBD2 (5 bases each). CDR1 and CDR2 (germline): MNHEY, SMNVEV (reference sequence). CDR3 length equals 15 residues. Trimming removed 6 bases from V and 7 bases from J, with 21 bases in between. This chain's CDR3 is CASRGPGTAPGTQYF. CDR3 bases: TGTGCCAGCAGAGGACCTGGGACGGCCCCAGGGACCCAGTACTTC.

This clonotype was counted many times. The V gene is TRBV27, the J gene TRBJ1-5, with D perhaps matching TRBD1 (5 bases). The length of the CDR3 is 15 residues. CDR1 and CDR2 (germline): MNHEY, SMNVEV (reference sequence). Between the trimmed V and J ends, which lost 2 bases and 1 base, there was a span of 9 bases. CDR3 DNA sequence: TGTGCCAGCAGTTTAGCAGGGATGAGCAATCAGCCCCAGCATTTT. Translation gives CASSLAGMSNQPQHF.

The chain joins TRBV7-8 to TRBJ1-1, with a weak D call TRBD1 (5 bases). Trimming took 5 bases from V and 10 from J, leaving 14 bases between them. CDR1 is SGHVS and CDR2 is FQNEAQ in the germline V gene. The CDR3 consists of 12 residues. In nucleotides, the CDR3 is TGTGCCAGCAGCAATGGACATCTTGGAGCTTTCTTT. Amino acid sequence: CASSNGHLGAFF.

This rearrangement joins TRBV20-1 to TRBJ2-7; TRBD2 might be the D (6 bases). In germline, CDR1 is DFQATT, CDR2 SNEGSKA (reference sequence). Trimming left V 5 bases short and J 5 bases short, with 13 bases between. The CDR3 spans 12 residues. The CDR3 nucleotides read TGCAGTGCTGGGGACTCCCCGGACGAGCAGTACTTC. The encoded protein is CSAGDSPDEQYF.

This clonotype came up many times. This rearrangement joins TRBV6-2 or TRBV6-3 to TRBJ2-7; D tentatively reads TRBD1 or TRBD2 (6 bases each). The germline V and J ends were trimmed by 2 bases and 2 bases, with 16 bases remaining between them. CDR3 length: 16 residues. Germline values: CDR1 MNHEY, CDR2 SVGEGT. The CDR3 here is CASSYGGGTTTYEQYF. The CDR3 DNA follows: TGTGCCAGCAGTTACGGTGGGGGGACAACTACCTACGAGCAGTACTTC.

This clonotype was detected ten times or more. V and J are TRBV28 and TRBJ2-5; D is perhaps TRBD1 (5 bases). Between the trimmed V and J ends, which lost 4 bases and 5 bases, there was a span of 14 bases. The germline CDR1 and CDR2 sequences are MDHEN and SYDVKM. CDR3 length: 14 amino acids. CDR3 nucleotide sequence: TGTGCCAGCAGTTCCCCAGGGATGGCGGAGACCCAGTACTTC. Translated: CASSSPGMAETQYF.

This clonotype has ten or more counts. CDR3 amino acids: CASSYGAASYEQYF. As DNA, the CDR3 is TGTGCCAGCAGTTACGGGGCGGCATCCTACGAGCAGTACTTC. The rearrangement uses TRBV6-5 and TRBJ2-7, with D possibly being TRBD1 (5 bases). Germline-derived CDR1 and CDR2 are MNHEY and SVGAGI. The CDR3 covers 14 residues. The V gene lost 2 bases and the J gene lost 1 base, with 9 bases spanning the gap.

This clonotype occurred a few times. The genes are TRBV9 and TRBJ1-1; 9 nucleotides line up with TRBD1. Germline V gene lookup returns CDR1 SGDLS and CDR2 YYNGEE. The CDR3 has 14 amino acids. V lost 7 bases and J lost 4; bases outside the gene matches: 8. CDR3 in amino acids: CASGAGQGFTEAFF. CDR3 DNA sequence: TGTGCCAGCGGTGCGGGACAGGGATTCACTGAAGCTTTCTTT.

The gene calls are TRBV7-2 and TRBJ1-2; D is undetermined. The CDR3 runs to 15 residues. Trimming took 0 bases from V and 3 from J, leaving 11 bases between them. Germline V CDR1 and CDR2: SGHTA, FQGNSA. CDR3: CASSLAWTLYYGYTF. The CDR3, as DNA: TGTGCCAGCAGCTTAGCCTGGACCCTTTACTATGGCTACACCTTC.

This chain connects TRBV6-1 to TRBJ2-7, with TRBD1 as a possible D gene (6 bases). The CDR3 is 14 residues long. Trimming removed 1 base at V and 4 bases at J, with 11 bases between. Germline loops: CDR1 MNHNS, CDR2 SASEGT. In DNA, the CDR3 is TGTGCCAGCAGTGAAGGGCCCCAGGGGTACGAGCAGTACTTC. This encodes CASSEGPQGYEQYF.

This clonotype was recorded many times. The chain is built from TRBV6-1 and TRBJ1-5; perhaps TRBD1 as D (6 bases). Germline CDR1 reads MNHNS; CDR2 reads SASEGT. This CDR3 region has 17 residues. The V and J ends lost 3 bases and 3 bases respectively, with 18 bases between them. The DNA of the CDR3 is TGTGCCAGCAGTGAGTGGGGGCGGAAGGTCGACAATCAGCCCCAGCATTTT. Protein: CASSEWGRKVDNQPQHF.

This chain links TRBV12-3 or TRBV12-4 with TRBJ1-1, with D unclear. The length of the CDR3 is 15 residues. V was shortened by 5 bases and J by 1 base, with 14 bases between the two germline ends. CDR3 residues: CASSSHWGKNTEAFF. CDR3 nucleotide sequence: TGTGCCAGCAGTAGCCATTGGGGAAAGAACACTGAAGCTTTCTTT.

This clonotype was counted at least ten times. The rearrangement uses TRBV12-3 or TRBV12-4 and TRBJ1-1, with D maybe TRBD1 (6 bases). The CDR3 totals 13 residues. V was clipped by 2 bases and J by 4 bases, with 8 bases between them. The DNA of the CDR3 is TGTGCCAGCAGTTTATACAGGGCCACTGAAGCTTTCTTT. It encodes CASSLYRATEAFF.

V is TRBV2 and J is TRBJ1-2, with a weak D call TRBD1 (6 bases). In germline, CDR1 is SNHLY, CDR2 FYNNEI. Deletions cut 4 bases from V and 3 bases from J, with 12 bases between. The CDR3 loop spans 14 amino acids. The CDR3 region has the DNA TGTGCCAGCAGTGTCCATCACAGGGACTATGGCTACACCTTC. Its protein product is CASSVHHRDYGYTF.

This rearrangement joins TRBV11-1 to TRBJ2-7; D is uncertain. With 5 bases removed from V and 9 bases from J, the gap between germline ends came to 11 bases. Germline CDR1 SGHAT, CDR2 FQDESV (reference sequence). This CDR3 is 11 amino acids long. The DNA of the CDR3 is TGTGCCAGCAGCCGAGACCTTAGGCAGTACTTC. Translation: CASSRDLRQYF.